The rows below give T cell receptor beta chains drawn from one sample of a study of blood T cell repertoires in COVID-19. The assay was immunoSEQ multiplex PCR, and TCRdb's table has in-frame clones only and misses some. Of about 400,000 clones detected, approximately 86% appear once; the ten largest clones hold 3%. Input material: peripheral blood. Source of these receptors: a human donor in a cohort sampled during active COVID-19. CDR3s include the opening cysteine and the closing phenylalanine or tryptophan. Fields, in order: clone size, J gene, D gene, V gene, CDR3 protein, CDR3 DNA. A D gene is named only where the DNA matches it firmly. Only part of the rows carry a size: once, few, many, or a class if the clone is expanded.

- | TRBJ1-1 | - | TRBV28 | CASTLWNTEAFF | TGTGCCAGCACCCTGTGGAACACTGAAGCTTTCTTT
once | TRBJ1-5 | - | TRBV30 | CAWQLKETQPQHF | TGTGCCTGGCAACTTAAGGAGACTCAGCCCCAGCATTTT
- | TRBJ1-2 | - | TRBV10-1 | CASSSGDYTF | TGCGCCAGCAGCTCAGGGGACTACACCTTC
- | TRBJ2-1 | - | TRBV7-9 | CASSLEGGEQFF | TGTGCCAGCAGCTTAGAAGGCGGCGAGCAGTTCTTC
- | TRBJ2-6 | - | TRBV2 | CASIVQQVGANVLTF | TGTGCCAGCATCGTACAGCAGGTCGGGGCCAACGTCCTGACTTTC
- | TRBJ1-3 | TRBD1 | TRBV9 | CASSVGGTVSSGNTIYF | TGTGCCAGCAGCGTAGGAGGGACAGTGAGCTCTGGAAACACCATATATTTT
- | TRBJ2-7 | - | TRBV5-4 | CASSFQGIDEQYF | TGTGCCAGCAGCTTTCAGGGGATCGACGAGCAGTACTTC
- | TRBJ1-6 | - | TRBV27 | CASSLSSGSYSPLHF | TGTGCCAGCAGTTTATCATCGGGGAGTTATTCACCCCTCCACTTT
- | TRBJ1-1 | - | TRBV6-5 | CASSRGDTEAFF | TGTGCCAGCAGCCGGGGGGACACTGAAGCTTTCTTT
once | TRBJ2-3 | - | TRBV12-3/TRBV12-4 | CATSRGSTDTQYF | TGTGCCACCTCGAGGGGGAGCACAGATACGCAGTATTTT
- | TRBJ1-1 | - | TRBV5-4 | CASSLAGVSTEAFF | TGTGCCAGCAGCCTAGCAGGGGTTTCCACTGAAGCTTTCTTT
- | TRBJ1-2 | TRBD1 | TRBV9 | CASSVGYGTGFGNYGYTF | TGTGCCAGCAGCGTAGGTTACGGGACAGGTTTCGGTAACTATGGCTACACCTTC
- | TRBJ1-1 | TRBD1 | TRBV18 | CASSPVTGDSEAFF | TGTGCCAGCTCACCGGTGACAGGGGACTCTGAAGCTTTCTTT
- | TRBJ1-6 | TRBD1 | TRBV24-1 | CATSDLRDRDSPLHF | TGTGCCACCAGTGATTTGAGGGACAGAGATTCACCCCTCCACTTT
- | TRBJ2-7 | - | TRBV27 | CASSRNQGEQYF | TGTGCCAGCAGCCGCAACCAGGGCGAGCAGTACTTC
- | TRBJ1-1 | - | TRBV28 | CASSLVPDNLNTEAFF | TGTGCCAGCAGTTTAGTGCCAGACAACCTGAACACTGAAGCTTTCTTT
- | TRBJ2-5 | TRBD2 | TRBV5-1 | CASREGLREVSETQYF | TGCGCCAGCAGGGAAGGCTTGCGGGAGGTTTCGGAGACCCAGTACTTC
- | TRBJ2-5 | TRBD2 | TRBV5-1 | CASSLRLAGGQETQYF | TGCGCCAGCAGCCTTCGACTAGCGGGAGGACAAGAGACCCAGTACTTC
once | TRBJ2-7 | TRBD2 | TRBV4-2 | CASSQDLAGGREQYF | TGTGCCAGCAGCCAAGATTTGGCGGGAGGGAGGGAGCAGTACTTC
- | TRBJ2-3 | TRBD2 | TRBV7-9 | CASSKGLATQYSDTQYF | TGTGCCAGCAGCAAAGGACTAGCGACACAGTATTCAGATACGCAGTATTTT
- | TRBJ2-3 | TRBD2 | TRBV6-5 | CASSPGTRRTDTQYF | TGTGCCAGCAGTCCCGGGACTAGGAGAACAGATACGCAGTATTTT
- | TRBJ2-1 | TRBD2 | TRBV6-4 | CATRTSGNNEQFF | TGTGCCACCCGGACTAGCGGTAACAATGAGCAGTTCTTC
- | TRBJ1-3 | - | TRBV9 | CASSVDPGMAGNTIYF | TGTGCCAGCAGCGTAGATCCGGGGATGGCTGGAAACACCATATATTTT
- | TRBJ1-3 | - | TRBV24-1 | CATSETLSSGNTIYF | TGTGCCACCAGTGAGACACTCAGCTCTGGAAACACCATATATTTT
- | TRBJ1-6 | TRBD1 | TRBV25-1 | CASKQTGINSPLHF | TGTGCCAGCAAACAGACAGGGATTAATTCACCCCTCCACTTT
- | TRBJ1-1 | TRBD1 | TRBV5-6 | CASSLYRGQTVNTEAFF | TGTGCCAGCAGCTTATACAGGGGTCAAACCGTGAACACTGAAGCTTTCTTT
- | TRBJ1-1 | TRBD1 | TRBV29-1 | CSVRRGLGTEAFF | TGCAGCGTCCGCAGGGGGCTGGGCACTGAAGCTTTCTTT
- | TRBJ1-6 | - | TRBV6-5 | CASSSDRNNSPLHF | TGTGCCAGCAGTTCCGACAGGAATAATTCACCCCTCCACTTT
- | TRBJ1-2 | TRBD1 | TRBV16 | CASSQLGTGGGYTF | TGTGCCAGCAGCCAATTAGGGACAGGCGGCGGCTACACCTTC
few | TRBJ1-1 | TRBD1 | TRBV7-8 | CASSLGAGGPNTEAFF | TGTGCCAGCAGCTTAGGGGCAGGGGGACCGAACACTGAAGCTTTCTTT
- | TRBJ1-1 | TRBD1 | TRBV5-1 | CASSIQGLNTEAFF | TGCGCCAGCAGCATACAGGGGTTGAACACTGAAGCTTTCTTT
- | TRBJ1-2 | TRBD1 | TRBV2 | CASHRDRGDYGYTF | TGTGCCAGCCACCGGGACAGGGGGGACTATGGCTACACCTTC
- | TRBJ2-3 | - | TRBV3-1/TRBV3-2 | CASSQDSFSTDTQYF | TGTGCCAGCAGCCAAGACAGTTTTTCCACAGATACGCAGTATTTT
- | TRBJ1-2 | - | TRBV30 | CAWKSAITFGYTF | TGTGCCTGGAAAAGTGCGATAACTTTTGGCTACACCTTC
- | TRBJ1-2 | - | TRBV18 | CASSPPSLDGYTF | TGTGCCAGCTCACCACCGAGTCTTGATGGCTACACCTTC
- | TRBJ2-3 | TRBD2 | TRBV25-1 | CASSEVKAGGPRDTQYF | TGTGCCAGCAGTGAAGTCAAAGCGGGAGGGCCACGAGATACGCAGTATTTT
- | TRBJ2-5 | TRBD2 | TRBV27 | CASSPTSGRVWETQYF | TGTGCCAGCAGTCCAACTAGCGGGAGGGTTTGGGAGACCCAGTACTTC
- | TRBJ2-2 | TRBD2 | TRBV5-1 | CASSYTGLDLTGELFF | TGCGCCAGCAGTTATACCGGACTAGATCTCACCGGGGAGCTGTTTTTT
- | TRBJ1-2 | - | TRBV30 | CAWSVLGGAGDSYTF | TGTGCCTGGAGTGTACTCGGTGGGGCAGGAGATAGCTACACCTTC
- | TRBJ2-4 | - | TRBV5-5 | CASSLEGGSPKNIQYF | TGTGCCAGCAGCTTGGAGGGAGGAAGCCCCAAAAACATTCAGTACTTC
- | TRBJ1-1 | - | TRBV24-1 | CATSNRINTEAFF | TGTGCCACCAGTAACAGGATAAACACTGAAGCTTTCTTT
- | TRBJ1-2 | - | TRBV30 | CAWSPDRLYGYTF | TGTGCCTGGAGTCCGGACAGACTCTATGGCTACACCTTC
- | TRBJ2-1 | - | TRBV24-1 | CATSDSRRGGPYNEQFF | TGTGCCACCAGTGACTCCCGGAGGGGGGGTCCCTACAATGAGCAGTTCTTC
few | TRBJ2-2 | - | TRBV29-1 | CSVAGQRNTGELFF | TGCAGCGTCGCGGGACAGAGAAACACCGGGGAGCTGTTTTTT
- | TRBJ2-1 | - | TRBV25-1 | CASSERHFNEQFF | TGTGCCAGCAGTGAACGACACTTCAATGAGCAGTTCTTC
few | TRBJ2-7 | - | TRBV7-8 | CASSWPRRLGAYEQYF | TGTGCCAGCAGCTGGCCTCGAAGGCTAGGGGCCTACGAGCAGTACTTC
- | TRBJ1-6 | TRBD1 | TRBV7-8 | CASSIQTGTGVSPLHF | TGTGCCAGCAGCATACAAACCGGGACAGGGGTGTCACCCCTCCACTTT
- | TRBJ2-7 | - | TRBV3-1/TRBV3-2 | CASSQDRSSYEQYF | TGTGCCAGCAGCCAAGATCGGTCCTCCTACGAGCAGTACTTC